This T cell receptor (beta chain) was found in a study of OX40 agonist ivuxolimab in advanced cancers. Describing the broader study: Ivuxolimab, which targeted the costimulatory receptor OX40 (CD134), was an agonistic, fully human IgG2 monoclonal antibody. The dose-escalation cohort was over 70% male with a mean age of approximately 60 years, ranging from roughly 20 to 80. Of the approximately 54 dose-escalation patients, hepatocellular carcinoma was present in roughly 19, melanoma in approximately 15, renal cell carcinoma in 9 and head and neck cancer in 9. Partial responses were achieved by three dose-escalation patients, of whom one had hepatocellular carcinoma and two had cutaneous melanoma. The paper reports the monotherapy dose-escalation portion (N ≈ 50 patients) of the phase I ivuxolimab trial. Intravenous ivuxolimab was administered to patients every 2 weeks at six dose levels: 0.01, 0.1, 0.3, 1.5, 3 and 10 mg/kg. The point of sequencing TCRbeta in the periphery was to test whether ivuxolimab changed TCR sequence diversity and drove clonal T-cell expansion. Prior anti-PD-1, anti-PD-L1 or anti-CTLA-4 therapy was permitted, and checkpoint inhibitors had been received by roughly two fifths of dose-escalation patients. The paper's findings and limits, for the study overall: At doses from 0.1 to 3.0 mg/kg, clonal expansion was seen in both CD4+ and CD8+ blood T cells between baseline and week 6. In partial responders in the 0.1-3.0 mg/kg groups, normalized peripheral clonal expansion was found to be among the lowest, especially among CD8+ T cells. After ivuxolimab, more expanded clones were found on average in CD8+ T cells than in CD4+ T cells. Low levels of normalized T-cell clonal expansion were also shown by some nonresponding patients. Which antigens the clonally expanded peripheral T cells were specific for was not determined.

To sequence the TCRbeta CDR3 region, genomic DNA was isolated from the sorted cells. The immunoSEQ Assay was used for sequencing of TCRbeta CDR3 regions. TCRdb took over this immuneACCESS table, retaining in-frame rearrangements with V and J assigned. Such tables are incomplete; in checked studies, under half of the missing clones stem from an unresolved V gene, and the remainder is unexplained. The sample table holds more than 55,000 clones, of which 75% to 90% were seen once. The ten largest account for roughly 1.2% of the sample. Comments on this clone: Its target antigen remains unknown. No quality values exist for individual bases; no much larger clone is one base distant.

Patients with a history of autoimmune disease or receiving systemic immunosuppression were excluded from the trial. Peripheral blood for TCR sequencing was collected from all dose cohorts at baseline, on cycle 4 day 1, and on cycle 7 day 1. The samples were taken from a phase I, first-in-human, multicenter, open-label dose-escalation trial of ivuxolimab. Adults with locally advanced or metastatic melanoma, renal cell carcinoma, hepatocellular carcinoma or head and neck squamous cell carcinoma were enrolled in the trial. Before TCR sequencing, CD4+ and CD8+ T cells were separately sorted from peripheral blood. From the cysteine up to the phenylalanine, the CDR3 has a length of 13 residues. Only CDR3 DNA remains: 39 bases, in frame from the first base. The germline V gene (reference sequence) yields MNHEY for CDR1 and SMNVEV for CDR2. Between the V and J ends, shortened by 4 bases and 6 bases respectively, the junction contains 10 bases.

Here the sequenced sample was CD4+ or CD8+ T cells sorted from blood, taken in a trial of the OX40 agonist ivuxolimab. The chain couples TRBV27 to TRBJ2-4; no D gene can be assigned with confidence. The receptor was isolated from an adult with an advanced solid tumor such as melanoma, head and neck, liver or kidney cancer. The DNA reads TGTGCCAGCAGTTATTTGGGAACAAACATTCAGTACTTC. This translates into CASSYLGTNIQYF.